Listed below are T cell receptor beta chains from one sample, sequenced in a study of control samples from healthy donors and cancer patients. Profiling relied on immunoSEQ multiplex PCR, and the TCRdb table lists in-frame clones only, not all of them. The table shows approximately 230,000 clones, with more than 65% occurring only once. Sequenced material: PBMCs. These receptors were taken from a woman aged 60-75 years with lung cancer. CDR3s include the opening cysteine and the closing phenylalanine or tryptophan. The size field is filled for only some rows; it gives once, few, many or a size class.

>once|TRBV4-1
CASSQDTALYGYTF
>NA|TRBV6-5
CASSLGRGSYTF
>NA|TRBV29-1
CSALLAGGQETQYF
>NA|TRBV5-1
CASSWDRVLMNTEAFF
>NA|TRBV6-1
CASSERTEVYGYTF
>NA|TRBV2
CASSWTAYSNQPQHF
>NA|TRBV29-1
CSAHGQVNTEAFF
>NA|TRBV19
CASRRTVWNTEAFF
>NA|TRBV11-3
CASSSGTARETQYF
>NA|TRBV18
CASSIGGTTEAFF